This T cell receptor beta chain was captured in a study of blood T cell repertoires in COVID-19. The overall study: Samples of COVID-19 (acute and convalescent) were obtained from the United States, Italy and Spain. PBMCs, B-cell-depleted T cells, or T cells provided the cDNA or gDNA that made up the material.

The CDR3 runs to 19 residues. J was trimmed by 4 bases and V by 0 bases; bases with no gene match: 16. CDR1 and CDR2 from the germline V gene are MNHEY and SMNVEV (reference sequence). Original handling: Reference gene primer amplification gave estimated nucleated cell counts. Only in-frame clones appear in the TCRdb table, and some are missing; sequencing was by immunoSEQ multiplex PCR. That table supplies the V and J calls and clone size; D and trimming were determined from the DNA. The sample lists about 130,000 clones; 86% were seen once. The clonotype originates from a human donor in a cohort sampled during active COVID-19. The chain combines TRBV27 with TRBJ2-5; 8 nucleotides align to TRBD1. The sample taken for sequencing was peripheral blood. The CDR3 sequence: CASSLSAFYRDRQRETQYF. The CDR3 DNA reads TGTGCCAGCAGTTTATCGGCTTTCTATCGGGACAGGCAGAGAGAGACCCAGTACTTC.